Listed here are 2 T cell receptor beta chains from one sample, sequenced in a study of blood T cell repertoires in COVID-19. Data came from immunoSEQ multiplex PCR; TCRdb stores just in-frame clones and leaves some out. The sample holds roughly 220,000 clones, around 81% seen once. Sequencing was done on a sample of peripheral blood. Source of these receptors: a woman of 80 years or more with COVID-19, enrolled during active disease.

This chain links TRBV29-1 with TRBJ2-2, with a tentative D call TRBD2 (5 bases). This CDR3 has 14 amino acids. The germline V gene encodes CDR1 SQVTM and CDR2 ANQGSEA. Trimming removed 6 bases from V and 3 bases from J, with 14 bases in between. CDR3 amino acids: CSVALLRDTGELFF. Here the CDR3 DNA reads TGCAGCGTCGCACTTTTGAGGGACACCGGGGAGCTGTTTTTT.

In regard to this clone: Within the sample, other DNA sequences also encode this same CDR3. The chain joins TRBV27 to TRBJ1-6; the match to TRBD1 covers 9 bases. The CDR3 runs 15 residues. V lost 3 bases, J lost 6 bases, and 3 bases stayed unmatched. Germline V gene sequence: CDR1 MNHEY, CDR2 SMNVEV (reference sequence). DNA for the CDR3: TGTGCCAGCAGTTTCGGGGACAGGGTTAATTCACCCCTCCACTTT. This codes for CASSFGDRVNSPLHF.